Presented here are 27 T cell receptor beta chains from one specimen sequenced in a study of early T cells in non-severe SARS-CoV-2 infection. One entry per CDR3 protein results from TCRdb running MiXCR on the 5' RACE reads. The sample shows roughly 92,000 distinct CDR3 sequences, 9.5% to 15% of them seen only once. The input for sequencing was whole blood, taken at baseline. The receptors shown here come from an adult who was a healthcare worker with PCR-confirmed SARS-CoV-2 infection or an uninfected control (not recorded which).

V is TRBV9 and J is TRBJ1-1; 8 bases fit TRBD1. Germline CDR1 is SGDLS and CDR2 is YYNGEE. The length of the CDR3 is 14 residues. V was clipped by 3 bases and J by 6 bases; unmatched bases: 7. Here the CDR3 DNA reads TGTGCCAGCAGCGCCGGACAGGGCCCTTCTGAAGCTTTCTTT. Its translation is CASSAGQGPSEAFF.

V and J are TRBV27 and TRBJ2-7; 10 bases match TRBD1. The CDR3 spans 15 residues. CDR1 and CDR2 from the germline V gene are MNHEY and SMNVEV (reference sequence). The J segment lost 3 bases and the V segment lost 2 bases, leaving 4 bases of the junction unmatched. This CDR3 is CASSLRGQGVYEQYF. CDR3 nucleotides: TGTGCCAGCAGTTTAAGAGGACAGGGGGTCTACGAGCAGTACTTC.

The chain combines TRBV12-3 or TRBV12-4 with TRBJ1-2, with 7 nucleotides matching TRBD1. The V and J ends lost 5 bases and 5 bases, in that order; junction bases with no gene match: 11. This CDR3 comprises 15 residues. In DNA, the CDR3 is TGTGCCAGCAGTCGCGAGAGGGGGCCCGGTTATGGCTACACCTTC. Translated: CASSRERGPGYGYTF.

This clonotype turned up a few times. V gene TRBV10-3 combines with J gene TRBJ1-2; D uncertain. Trimming took off 0 bases at V and 7 bases at J, with 12 bases between the two ends. This CDR3 has 14 amino acids. The germline V gene encodes CDR1 ENHRY and CDR2 SYGVKD. The DNA for the CDR3 is TGTGCCATCAGTGAGTCGACTTGGATCGGTGGCTACACCTTC. Its translation: CAISESTWIGGYTF.

The V gene is TRBV20-1, the J gene TRBJ2-7; D gene uncertain. The CDR3 length is 15 residues. CDR1 is DFQATT and CDR2 is SNEGSKA in the germline V gene (reference sequence). Trimming stripped 2 bases from V and 0 bases from J, with 14 bases between. CDR3 sequence reads: CSARSGRHSSYEQYF. The CDR3 DNA is TGCAGTGCTAGATCGGGCAGGCATAGCTCCTACGAGCAGTACTTC.

The table lists this clonotype with many counts. The J gene is TRBJ1-2, the V gene TRBV27; 9 bases align to TRBD1. The CDR3 length is 16 residues. Unmatched junction bases numbered 13, after V lost 4 bases and J lost 7 bases. Germline loops: CDR1 MNHEY, CDR2 SMNVEV (reference sequence). CDR3 sequence: CASSSGQGKGISGYTF. The DNA for the CDR3 is TGTGCCAGCAGTTCGGGACAGGGAAAGGGGATCTCTGGCTACACCTTC.

This clonotype was seen at least ten times. The genes are TRBV11-2 and TRBJ2-7; the match to TRBD2 covers 8 bases. Trimming took 5 bases from V and 6 from J; bases not matched to a gene: 3. The CDR3 runs 12 residues. Per the germline V gene, CDR1 is SGHAT and CDR2 is FQNNGV. The CDR3 is CASSPTSVEQYF. CDR3 in DNA: TGTGCCAGCAGCCCGACTAGCGTCGAGCAGTACTTC.

This rearrangement joins TRBV20-1 to TRBJ2-1; tentatively, D is TRBD2 (5 bases). Germline-derived CDR1 and CDR2 are DFQATT and SNEGSKA (reference sequence). CDR3 size: 14 residues. Trimming cost V 1 base and J 2 bases, with 9 bases left between them. As DNA, the CDR3 is TGCAGTGCTAGAGCGGGGTGGACCTACAATGAGCAGTTCTTC. Translating gives CSARAGWTYNEQFF.

This chain uses TRBV9 with TRBJ1-3; D not certain. Looked up from germline, CDR1 is SGDLS and CDR2 is YYNGEE. Trimming removed 4 bases from V and 0 bases from J, with 11 bases in between. The CDR3 contains 15 residues. The CDR3 is CASSPWQFSGNTIYF. The CDR3 DNA reads as TGTGCCAGCAGCCCTTGGCAGTTCTCTGGAAACACCATATATTTT.

V is TRBV4-2 and J is TRBJ2-2; 12 bases line up with TRBD2. This CDR3 comprises 17 residues. The V gene's germline CDR1 is LGHNA and CDR2 YNFKEQ. V was pared by 4 bases and J by 4 bases, with 7 bases of the junction left unmatched. The CDR3 loop reads CASSRRLAGGGTGELFF. The CDR3 DNA reads TGTGCCAGCAGCCGACGCCTAGCGGGAGGGGGCACCGGGGAGCTGTTTTTT.

The rearrangement uses TRBV11-3 and TRBJ1-3; D possibly corresponds to TRBD1 (5 bases). The CDR3 has 14 residues. Germline V CDR1 and CDR2: SGHNT, YENEEA. The V and J ends lost 5 bases and 1 base respectively, with 9 bases between them. This CDR3 is CASSRDRSGNTIYF. As DNA, the CDR3 is TGTGCCAGCAGCCGAGACAGATCTGGAAACACCATATATTTT.

The rearrangement joins TRBV6-2 or TRBV6-3 to TRBJ2-7; perhaps TRBD2 as D (5 bases). This CDR3 has 13 residues. Germline CDR1 is MNHEY and CDR2 is SVGEGT. V was clipped by 6 bases and J by 1 base, with 10 bases between them. CDR3 DNA: TGTGCCAGCAGACCGCGCGGGTCCTACGAGCAGTACTTC. As protein: CASRPRGSYEQYF.

This clonotype was counted between two and nine times. This sequence joins TRBV7-8 and TRBJ1-4; D not resolved. From germline, CDR1 is SGHVS and CDR2 FQNEAQ. The CDR3 loop spans 15 amino acids. V was pared by 3 bases and J by 0 bases, with 8 bases between. CDR3 protein: CASSLNVATNEKLFF. The CDR3 bases are TGTGCCAGCAGCTTGAACGTAGCAACTAATGAAAAACTGTTTTTT.

This chain connects TRBV7-9 to TRBJ1-4; a weak D match, TRBD1 (5 bases). Germline V gene data show CDR1 as SEHNR and CDR2 as FQNEAQ (reference sequence). This CDR3 spans 15 amino acids. V lost 5 bases, J lost 0 bases, and 10 bases lay in between. CDR3 DNA sequence: TGTGCCAGCAGCCCCTGGACACCAACTAATGAAAAACTGTTTTTT. This encodes CASSPWTPTNEKLFF.

This chain links TRBV27 with TRBJ1-2; 7 bases map to TRBD1. The CDR3 has 15 residues. Unmatched junction bases numbered 6, after V lost 2 bases and J lost 3 bases. Per germline, CDR1 MNHEY and CDR2 SMNVEV (reference sequence). The CDR3 DNA is TGTGCCAGCAGTTTAATCGGGCAGGGGGACTATGGCTACACCTTC. Translated: CASSLIGQGDYGYTF.

This clonotype was observed a single time. The chain uses TRBV6-5 and TRBJ2-7; D is ambiguous. V shed 6 bases and J shed 2 bases, with 14 bases lying between them. CDR3 length: 14 amino acids. Germline V gene sequence: CDR1 MNHEY, CDR2 SVGAGI. The CDR3 is CASSYLPPPYEQYF. CDR3 sequence (DNA): TGTGCCAGCAGCTACCTTCCACCCCCCTACGAGCAGTACTTC.

The table lists this clonotype with a few counts. The chain carries TRBV6-5 and TRBJ1-1; D is perhaps TRBD1 (5 bases). Looked up from germline, CDR1 is MNHEY and CDR2 is SVGAGI. The length of the CDR3 is 15 residues. V lost 2 bases and J lost 4, with 14 bases in between. The DNA of the CDR3 is TGTGCCAGCAGTTACGGCAGGGAGGGAGGCACTGAAGCTTTCTTT. Translation gives CASSYGREGGTEAFF.

The genes are TRBV15 and TRBJ1-1; possible D gene TRBD1, 5 bases. CDR1 and CDR2 (germline): LNHNV, YYDKDF (reference sequence). There are 15 residues in the CDR3. Between the trimmed V and J ends, which lost 0 bases and 5 bases, there was a span of 13 bases. The CDR3 spells CATSREKQGWTEAFF. The CDR3 DNA reads as TGTGCCACCAGCAGAGAAAAGCAGGGATGGACTGAAGCTTTCTTT. Full variable domain (remainder filled in from reference TRBV15 and TRBJ1-1): DAMVIQNPRYQVTQFGKPVTLSCSQTLNHNVMYWYQQKSSQAPKLLFHYYDKDFNNEADTPDNFQSRRPNTSFCFLDIRSPGLGDTAMYLCATSREKQGWTEAFFGQGTRLTVV.

This clonotype was observed a few times. The V call is TRBV3-1, the J call TRBJ2-7; D is undetermined. There are 12 residues in the CDR3. V dropped 2 bases and J dropped 2 bases, with 4 bases sitting between them. The germline V gene has CDR1 LGHDT and CDR2 YNNKEL (reference sequence). The CDR3 is CASSQLPYEQYF. For the CDR3, the DNA is TGTGCCAGCAGCCAACTACCCTACGAGCAGTACTTC.

The gene calls are TRBV30 and TRBJ2-3; D gene ambiguous. Between the trimmed V and J ends, which lost 0 bases and 3 bases, there was a span of 10 bases. The CDR3 totals 14 residues. Germline V gene data show CDR1 as GTSNPN and CDR2 as SVGIG (reference sequence). CDR3 loop: CAWSVFLGTDTQYF. The CDR3 DNA reads TGTGCCTGGAGTGTCTTTCTGGGGACAGATACGCAGTATTTT. Based on the CDR3 plus reference TRBV30 and TRBJ2-3, the full variable domain is SQTIHQWPATLVQPVGSPLSLECTVEGTSNPNLYWYRQAAGRGLQLLFYSVGIGQISSEVPQNLSASRPQDRQFILSSKKLLLSDSGFYLCAWSVFLGTDTQYFGPGTRLTVL.

This clonotype was counted between two and nine times. The chain combines TRBV29-1 with TRBJ2-7; TRBD2 is a possible D gene (5 bases). CDR3 length: 13 amino acids. Germline loops: CDR1 SQVTM, CDR2 ANQGSEA. Trimming shortened V by 0 bases and J by 9 bases, and 15 bases separated the two germline ends. CDR3 residues: CSVEDHPGNGQYF. The CDR3 region has the DNA TGCAGCGTTGAAGATCATCCGGGGAACGGGCAGTACTTC.

V gene TRBV18 combines with J gene TRBJ2-2; D is perhaps TRBD1 or TRBD2 (5 bases each). The germline V gene has CDR1 KGHSH and CDR2 LQKENI. V gave up 2 bases and J gave up 3 bases, with 10 bases separating them. This CDR3 has 15 amino acids. Written as DNA, the CDR3 is TGTGCCAGCTCACCAGACGGGGCGTACACCGGGGAGCTGTTTTTT. This gives the protein CASSPDGAYTGELFF. Combining the CDR3 with reference TRBV18 and TRBJ2-2 gives the whole variable domain NAGVMQNPRHLVRRRGQEARLRCSPMKGHSHVYWYRQLPEEGLKFMVYLQKENIIDESGMPKERFSAEFPKEGPSILRIQQVVRGDSAAYFCASSPDGAYTGELFFGEGSRLTVL.

The chain uses TRBV12-3 or TRBV12-4 and TRBJ1-1; 7 bases are shared with TRBD1. The CDR3 runs 14 residues. After removal of 2 bases from V and 2 bases from J, the junction contained 2 bases not matched to a gene. The CDR3 nucleotides are TGTGCCAGCAGTTTACGACAGGGAAACACTGAAGCTTTCTTT. Its translation is CASSLRQGNTEAFF.

This clonotype was seen ten or more times. The chain employs TRBV6-6 and TRBJ2-4; D gene ambiguous. The CDR3 contains 16 residues. Trimming left V 0 bases short and J 0 bases short, with 9 bases between. CDR1 MNHNY and CDR2 SVGAGI come from the germline V gene (reference sequence). The CDR3 reads CASSYSELGAKNIQYF. CDR3 bases: TGTGCCAGCAGTTACTCGGAGTTGGGAGCCAAAAACATTCAGTACTTC.

This clonotype came up a few times. The J gene is TRBJ2-5, the V gene TRBV9; 7 nucleotides agree with TRBD2. J gave up 5 bases and V 4 bases, and 8 bases lay outside the gene matches. There are 14 residues in the CDR3. Germline loops: CDR1 SGDLS, CDR2 YYNGEE. The CDR3 loop is CASSPRDYGETQYF. Written as DNA, the CDR3 is TGTGCCAGCAGCCCGCGGGACTACGGGGAGACCCAGTACTTC.

The chain couples TRBV5-4 to TRBJ2-1; 9 bases line up with TRBD2. The CDR3 is 20 amino acids. Germline-derived CDR1 and CDR2 are SGHNT and YYREEE (reference sequence). J was trimmed by 1 base and V by 0 bases; bases with no gene match: 14. CDR3 nucleotide sequence: TGTGCCAGCAGCTTGGGGGGCGGCCTAGCGGGAATATTGTCCTACAATGAGCAGTTCTTC. Its protein is CASSLGGGLAGILSYNEQFF.

This chain connects TRBV6-6 to TRBJ2-5; D may be TRBD1 (5 bases). CDR3 size: 13 residues. CDR1 and CDR2 from the germline V gene are MNHNY and SVGAGI (reference sequence). V was pared by 7 bases and J by 2 bases, with 11 bases between. CDR3 in DNA: TGTGCCAGCAACTATGACAGTCAAGAGACCCAGTACTTC. It is translated as CASNYDSQETQYF.